This T cell receptor (beta chain) was obtained from a study of blood T cell repertoires in COVID-19. The CDR3 is 14 residues long. Germline V gives CDR1 SGHVS, CDR2 FNYEAQ. J gave up 1 base and V 3 bases, and 3 bases lay outside the gene matches. In the study's own analysis: Researchers report that nucleated cell counts were estimated from reference gene primer amplification. Assay used: immunoSEQ multiplex PCR; TCRdb lists only in-frame clones, some missing. V and J calls and clone size are as listed in that table; D and trimming were resolved from the DNA. The table records about 81,000 clones, around 80% of them present only once. This clone appeared a single time.

The V call is TRBV7-6, the J call TRBJ2-7; 7 bases match TRBD1. The sequencing input was peripheral blood. The TCR sequence derives from a human donor in a cohort sampled during active COVID-19. CDR3 residues: CASSFEGASYEQYF. In DNA, the CDR3 is TGTGCCAGCAGCTTTGAGGGGGCGTCCTACGAGCAGTACTTC.